This T cell receptor beta chain is from a study of blood T cell repertoires in COVID-19. Background on the study: PBMCs, B-cell-depleted T cells, or T cells provided the cDNA or gDNA that made up the material.

The CDR3 is 14 amino acids. The ends were cut back, 4 bases at V and 6 bases at J, with 15 bases in the middle. CDR1 and CDR2 (germline): ENHRY, SYGVKD. The assay was immunoSEQ multiplex PCR, and TCRdb's table has in-frame clones only and misses some. Among about 56,000 clones listed, about 90% were seen once. The sample consisted of peripheral blood. The genes are TRBV10-3 and TRBJ1-1, with unresolved D. The source is a human donor in a cohort sampled during active COVID-19. Here the CDR3 DNA reads TGTGCCATCAGTGTAGGCAGTGGCGGCCCTGAAGCTTTCTTT. Translation gives CAISVGSGGPEAFF.